The 7 T cell receptor beta chains listed next were all sequenced from one sample in a study of CXCR3-negative and CXCR3-positive naive CD8 T cells. Findings and limits, study-wide: Higher TRB CDR3 hydrophobicity marked CXCR3-positive naive cells relative to CXCR3-negative naive cells.

For these receptors, no antigen is known. The TRB cDNA libraries were prepared by 5' RACE with UMI labels. After re-calling the 5' RACE reads, TCRdb lists one entry per CDR3 protein, DNA absent. Its clone listing holds 130,000 to 150,000 distinct CDR3 sequences. What was sequenced was naive CXCR3+ CD8+ T cells from blood. Subset here: CD45RO-CCR7+CD27+CD95- naive CD8+ T cells expressing CXCR3 (TNR3+). The origin of the receptors is a human donor in good health. Some clones in this sample may be carry-over from other donors' samples.

The CDR3: CASTFGGETQYF. V usage is TRBV7-9 and J usage is TRBJ2-5. CDR1 SEHNR and CDR2 FQNEAQ come from the germline V gene (reference sequence). CDR3 length: 12 residues. Filled out from reference TRBV7-9 and TRBJ2-5, the complete variable domain reads DTGVSQNPRHKITKRGQNVTFRCDPISEHNRLYWYRQTLGQGPEFLTYFQNEAQLEKSRLLSDRFSAERPKGSFSTLEIQRTEQGDSAMYLCASTFGGETQYFGPGTRLLVL.

This CDR3 is CASSQDGSPLHF. This sequence joins TRBV4-1 and TRBJ1-6. The V gene's germline CDR1 is MGHRA and CDR2 YSYEKL. This CDR3 has 12 amino acids.

The rearrangement links TRBV9 to TRBJ1-4. The V gene's germline CDR1 is SGDLS and CDR2 YYNGEE. This CDR3 spans 15 amino acids. CDR3 region: CASSVGPDTNEKLFF.

This chain links TRBV10-3 with TRBJ2-6. Germline CDR1 reads ENHRY; CDR2 reads SYGVKD. The CDR3 contains 15 residues. The CDR3 spells CAVDAQETGANVLTF.

The chain carries TRBV5-1 and TRBJ2-7; the TCRdb D gene call, TRBD2, has no DNA to confirm it. This CDR3 has 16 residues. CDR1 is SGHRS and CDR2 is YFSETQ in the germline V gene. Here the CDR3 reads CASSPTAGLAGIEQYF.

This sequence joins TRBV2 and TRBJ2-7; the TCRdb D gene call, TRBD1, has no DNA to confirm it. The CDR3 is made up of 14 amino acids. The germline V gene encodes CDR1 SNHLY and CDR2 FYNNEI. CDR3 region: CASSLQGFIYEQYF.

This chain links TRBV12-3 or TRBV12-4 with TRBJ1-1; the TRBD1 assignment by TCRdb is unverifiable without DNA. The CDR3 runs to 13 residues. CDR3 in amino acids: CASSPTEPTEAFF.